This T cell receptor (beta chain) was sequenced during a study of blood T cell repertoires in COVID-19. Study overall: Donors in the United States, Italy and Spain gave samples during acute or convalescent COVID-19.

Per the germline V gene, CDR1 is SQVTM and CDR2 is ANQGSEA. This CDR3 is built from 13 residues. The V end was cut by 4 bases, the J end by 7 bases, with 14 bases between. Authors' processing steps: Amplification from reference gene primers served as the basis for estimated nucleated cell counts. Generated by immunoSEQ multiplex PCR, the TCRdb table keeps only in-frame clones and is missing some. V and J calls and clone size are as listed in that table; D and trimming were resolved from the DNA. The top ten hold roughly a tenth of the sample, which has approximately 160,000 clones, approximately 75% seen once.

The sequenced sample was peripheral blood. The V and J genes are TRBV29-1 and TRBJ1-5; maybe TRBD1 (6 bases). This clonotype originated in a human donor in a cohort sampled during active COVID-19. The CDR3 bases are TGCAGCGTTGGTAGGGACAAGAGACAGCCCCAGCATTTT. Its translation is CSVGRDKRQPQHF. The whole variable domain, remainder taken from reference TRBV29-1 and TRBJ1-5, is SAVISQKPSRDICQRGTSLTIQCQVDSQVTMMFWYRQQPGQSLTLIATANQGSEATYESGFVIDKFPISRPNLTFSTLTVSNMSPEDSSIYLCSVGRDKRQPQHFGDGTRLSIL.